This T cell receptor (beta chain) was obtained from a study of Graves' ophthalmopathy and Graves' hyperthyroidism. Over 18 months of follow-up, stable hyperthyroidism required that no ophthalmopathy appear. Germline V gene sequence: CDR1 MNHNS, CDR2 SASEGT. V lost 2 bases to trimming and J lost 6 bases, with 14 bases between them. The CDR3 runs to 15 residues. There are many counts of this clonotype. The authors amplified TCR beta CDR3 regions from RNA transcripts. The authors performed first-round RT-PCR with HTBI primers and then a second-round multiplex PCR. TCRdb re-called the multiplex PCR reads through MiXCR, storing one row per CDR3 protein. The sample has 400,000 or so distinct CDR3 sequences, roughly 17% seen once.

V is TRBV6-1 and J is TRBJ1-5, with D possibly being TRBD1 (6 bases). The sequenced sample consisted of peripheral blood. This clonotype was sampled from an adult woman with stable Graves' hyperthyroidism. The CDR3 coding sequence is TGTGCCAGCAGTGAACAAACAGGGAGGGGTCAGCCCCAGCATTTT. It yields the protein CASSEQTGRGQPQHF.